Shown below are 5 T cell receptor beta chains from a single sample sequenced in a study of T cells after yellow fever vaccination. TCRdb re-analysed the 5' RACE reads in MiXCR, keeping a single row per CDR3 protein. In the table there are a few hundred thousand distinct CDR3 sequences, around 5.2% of which are singletons. Specimen: CD4+ T cells sorted from PBMCs, collected on the day of the yellow fever booster vaccination. Every receptor here comes from a man aged 18 to 29 who received the YFV17D yellow fever vaccine.

This clonotype was detected many times. The rearrangement joins TRBV15 to TRBJ1-4; D is uncertain. Germline assignment: CDR1 LNHNV and CDR2 YYDKDF (reference sequence). This CDR3 region has 16 residues. V lost 0 bases and J lost 7, with 15 bases in between. CDR3 loop: CATSRDLTRLGEKLFF. In nucleotides, the CDR3 is TGTGCCACCAGCAGAGACCTGACCCGCCTTGGTGAAAAACTGTTTTTT.

This clonotype was picked up a small number of times. The chain uses TRBV15 and TRBJ2-2, with TRBD1 as a possible D gene (5 bases). The germline V and J ends were trimmed by 2 bases and 6 bases, with 10 bases remaining between them. The CDR3 runs to 14 residues. Germline lookup yields CDR1 LNHNV and CDR2 YYDKDF (reference sequence). CDR3 in amino acids: CATSRQGSAGELFF. The CDR3 nucleotides read TGTGCCACCAGCAGACAGGGAAGTGCCGGGGAGCTGTTTTTT.

The chain recombines TRBV5-4 with TRBJ2-5; 11 nucleotides line up with TRBD2. CDR3 size: 17 residues. V lost 4 bases to trimming and J lost 0 bases; unmatched junction nucleotides: 8. CDR1 SGHNT and CDR2 YYREEE come from the germline V gene (reference sequence). CDR3 nucleotides: TGTGCCAGCAGCACCCGACTAGCGGGGCTTTACCAAGAGACCCAGTACTTC. Its translation: CASSTRLAGLYQETQYF.

The genes are TRBV9 and TRBJ1-5; TRBD1 might be the D (5 bases). CDR1 is SGDLS and CDR2 is YYNGEE in the germline V gene. Trimming took off 4 bases at V and 4 bases at J, with 12 bases between the two ends. The CDR3 has 14 residues. CDR3 in amino acids: CASSPGLQNQPQHF. CDR3 coding DNA: TGTGCCAGCAGCCCGGGACTCCAGAATCAGCCCCAGCATTTT.

The sample holds a few counts of this clonotype. This sequence joins TRBV6-5 and TRBJ2-6, with 7 nucleotides matching TRBD1. The CDR3 runs to 18 residues. Germline V lookup: CDR1 MNHEY, CDR2 SVGAGI. Trimming took 5 bases from V and 0 from J; bases not matched to a gene: 10. CDR3 amino acids: CASSRPRTGISGANVLTF. The CDR3 coding sequence is TGTGCCAGCAGTCGACCTCGGACAGGTATCTCTGGGGCCAACGTCCTGACTTTC.